This passage covers 19 T cell receptor beta chains from one sample sequenced in a study of PD-1 blockade in classical Hodgkin lymphoma. Time point meaning: newly diagnosed, previously untreated cHL patient sample. TCRdb's copy holds only in-frame clones and misses some; the assay was immunoSEQ multiplex PCR. The profile covers some 70,000 clones, with roughly 92% appearing a single time and 2.6% taken by the ten largest. Specimen: peripheral blood mononuclear cells (PBMCs). The receptors stem from a human donor with classical Hodgkin lymphoma.

This clone appeared a few times. This clone may be a read error of a much larger clone one base away. The J gene is TRBJ1-6, the V gene TRBV6-1, with 9 bases fitting TRBD1. Trimming at V came to 3 bases and at J to 7 bases, leaving 7 bases not matched to a gene. The CDR3 has 16 residues. The germline V gene has CDR1 MNHNS and CDR2 SASEGT. The CDR3 sequence: CASSEGGGTGNSPLHF. CDR3 DNA sequence: TGTGCCAGCAGTGAGGGGGGCGGGACAGGGAATTCACCCCTCCACTTT.

The chain has TRBV10-3 and TRBJ2-5; 11 bases map to TRBD2. Trimming took 4 bases from V and 3 from J; bases not matched to a gene: 4. CDR3 length: 15 amino acids. Germline CDR1 reads ENHRY; CDR2 reads SYGVKD. CDR3 nucleotide sequence: TGTGCCATCAGTGGGTCGGGACTAGCGGAAGAGACCCAGTACTTC. It translates to CAISGSGLAEETQYF.

The chain employs TRBV10-3 and TRBJ1-2; no firm D call. V gave up 1 base and J gave up 3 bases, with 18 bases separating them. CDR1 ENHRY and CDR2 SYGVKD come from the germline V gene. The CDR3 runs 17 residues. The CDR3 sequence is CAISELVRVSPDYGYTF. The CDR3 DNA reads as TGTGCCATCAGTGAGTTGGTAAGGGTGAGCCCAGACTATGGCTACACCTTC.

This clone occurred once. The chain recombines TRBV5-1 with TRBJ1-3; D remains unclear. V gave up 0 bases and J gave up 0 bases, with 7 bases separating them. CDR1 is SGHRS and CDR2 is YFSETQ in the germline V gene. The CDR3 consists of 15 residues. The CDR3 sequence: CASSLAWGSGNTIYF. In DNA, the CDR3 is TGCGCCAGCAGCTTGGCCTGGGGCTCTGGAAACACCATATATTTT.

Only a few counts were recorded for this clone. The chain couples TRBV6-1 to TRBJ2-2; D is possibly TRBD1 (7 bases). The germline V gene has CDR1 MNHNS and CDR2 SASEGT. CDR3 length equals 14 residues. V was trimmed by 9 bases and J by 5 bases, leaving 16 bases between them. DNA of the CDR3: TGTGCCAGTGTTCAGGCAGGGGGGACCGGGGAGCTGTTTTTT. Translating it yields CASVQAGGTGELFF.

This sequence joins TRBV7-2 and TRBJ2-2, with TRBD2 matching over 8 bases. The germline CDR1 and CDR2 sequences are SGHTA and FQGNSA. V lost 3 bases and J lost 6; bases outside the gene matches: 9. CDR3 length: 16 amino acids. Here the CDR3 reads CASSFPGLVAAGELFF. The CDR3 DNA is TGTGCCAGCAGCTTTCCGGGACTAGTTGCGGCCGGGGAGCTGTTTTTT.

The V and J genes are TRBV7-3 and TRBJ1-3; no clear D gene. CDR3 size: 16 residues. Per the germline V gene, CDR1 is SGHTA and CDR2 is FQGTGA. Trimming took off 5 bases at V and 0 bases at J, with 14 bases between the two ends. This CDR3 is CASSLGPPLSGNTIYF. CDR3 nucleotide sequence: TGTGCCAGCAGCCTCGGACCCCCTCTCTCTGGAAACACCATATATTTT.

The chain couples TRBV27 to TRBJ2-3; the match to TRBD2 covers 7 bases. V lost 5 bases and J lost 7; bases outside the gene matches: 15. The V gene's germline CDR1 is MNHEY and CDR2 SMNVEV (reference sequence). The CDR3 length is 16 residues. The CDR3 DNA reads as TGTGCCAGCAGTCCAACTTTTAGCGGCGGGGGTAATACGCAGTATTTT. It is translated as CASSPTFSGGGNTQYF.

The chain links TRBV7-8 to TRBJ1-5; unclear D gene. The germline gives CDR1 SGHVS, CDR2 FQNEAQ. Trimming removed 6 bases at V and 2 bases at J, with 14 bases between. The CDR3 is 15 residues long. The CDR3 nucleotides are TGTGCCAGCAGTTTTCAGAGATATCGCAATCAGCCCCAGCATTTT. It encodes CASSFQRYRNQPQHF. Combining the CDR3 with reference TRBV7-8 and TRBJ1-5 gives the whole variable domain GAGVSQSPRYKVAKRGQDVALRCDPISGHVSLFWYQQALGQGPEFLTYFQNEAQLDKSGLPSDRFFAERPEGSVSTLKIQRTQQEDSAVYLCASSFQRYRNQPQHFGDGTRLSIL.

This chain joins TRBV7-9 and TRBJ2-7, with TRBD2 matching over 8 bases. Germline values: CDR1 SEHNR, CDR2 FQNEAQ (reference sequence). The CDR3 has 15 amino acids. With 3 bases clipped from V and 3 bases from J, the junction kept 7 bases outside the gene matches. The DNA for the CDR3 is TGTGCCAGCAGCTTCGGCGGGGGGAACCTCTACGAGCAGTACTTC. Residues: CASSFGGGNLYEQYF.

The chain is built from TRBV29-1 and TRBJ2-2, with 9 bases aligning to TRBD1. CDR1 SQVTM and CDR2 ANQGSEA come from the germline V gene. The CDR3 spans 13 residues. The V gene end was trimmed by 7 bases and the J gene end by 5 bases; junction bases not matched to a gene: 5. For the CDR3, the DNA is TGCAGCGCGGGACAGGGAAATACCGGGGAGCTGTTTTTT. Translation: CSAGQGNTGELFF.

This clone was detected once. The chain combines TRBV14 with TRBJ2-7, with D maybe TRBD2 (5 bases). Trimming took 1 base from V and 2 from J, leaving 12 bases between them. The CDR3 is 15 residues long. Germline loops: CDR1 SGHDN, CDR2 FVKESK. The CDR3 is CASSQVMGVPYEQYF. CDR3 DNA sequence: TGTGCCAGCAGCCAAGTAATGGGAGTCCCCTACGAGCAGTACTTC.

This chain uses TRBV9 with TRBJ1-3; D remains unclear. CDR1 and CDR2 (germline): SGDLS, YYNGEE. Trimming shortened V by 4 bases and J by 0 bases, and 11 bases separated the two germline ends. The CDR3 is 15 residues long. The CDR3 nucleotides read TGTGCCAGCAGCCCAACGGGAGTCTCTGGAAACACCATATATTTT. Protein: CASSPTGVSGNTIYF.

The chain is built from TRBV6-1 and TRBJ2-7; D possibly uses TRBD1 or TRBD2 (5 bases each). Trimming took off 6 bases at V and 7 bases at J, with 22 bases between the two ends. The CDR3 has 15 residues. Germline V gene data show CDR1 as MNHNS and CDR2 as SASEGT. The DNA of the CDR3 is TGTGCCAGCAGCCAACACCGGGACCGAGGTCAAGAGCAGTACTTC. It translates to CASSQHRDRGQEQYF.

The CDR3: CASSAAPGTATNEKLFF. For the CDR3, the DNA is TGTGCCAGCAGCGCCGCTCCAGGGACAGCAACTAATGAAAAACTGTTTTTT. The chain employs TRBV5-5 and TRBJ1-4, with 7 bases matching TRBD1. This CDR3 contains 17 residues. Germline V lookup: CDR1 SGHKS, CDR2 YYEKEE (reference sequence). Trimming at V came to 4 bases and at J to 0 bases, leaving 9 bases not matched to a gene.

The V gene is TRBV7-2, the J gene TRBJ2-3; 9 bases match TRBD2. Per the germline V gene, CDR1 is SGHTA and CDR2 is FQGNSA. The CDR3 contains 16 residues. V shed 2 bases and J 4 bases; nucleotides not matched to a gene: 7. The CDR3 DNA reads TGTGCCAGCAGCTTACTCGGACTAGCGTCTTCAGATACGCAGTATTTT. As protein: CASSLLGLASSDTQYF.

The chain recombines TRBV14 with TRBJ1-1; D unresolved. The CDR3 sequence is 13 residues long. Looked up from germline, CDR1 is SGHDN and CDR2 is FVKESK. V lost 1 base and J lost 4, with 7 bases in between. In nucleotides, the CDR3 is TGTGCCAGCAGCCAAGGGGCGACCACTGAAGCTTTCTTT. Translation: CASSQGATTEAFF. Looking up the rest from reference TRBV14 and TRBJ1-1 gives the full variable domain: EAGVTQFPSHSVIEKGQTVTLRCDPISGHDNLYWYRRVMGKEIKFLLHFVKESKQDESGMPNNRFLAERTGGTYSTLKVQPAELEDSGVYFCASSQGATTEAFFGQGTRLTVV.

This chain connects TRBV6-5 to TRBJ2-5, with 11 bases aligning to TRBD2. This CDR3 region has 15 residues. The V gene end was trimmed by 5 bases and the J gene end by 5 bases; junction bases not matched to a gene: 7. Per germline, CDR1 MNHEY and CDR2 SVGAGI. CDR3 nucleotides: TGTGCCAGCAGTAATAGCGGGGGGGCCTCGGAGACCCAGTACTTC. Encoded protein: CASSNSGGASETQYF.

The chain uses TRBV5-4 and TRBJ2-3; tentative D call: TRBD2 (7 bases). In germline, CDR1 is SGHNT, CDR2 YYREEE (reference sequence). The V and J ends lost 4 bases and 2 bases respectively, with 17 bases between them. This CDR3 is 16 amino acids long. The CDR3, as DNA: TGTGCCAGCAGCAAGGGGGGGCACTCCCTCACAGATACGCAGTATTTT. It specifies CASSKGGHSLTDTQYF.